This TCR beta chain was recovered during a study of shared clonotypes between healthy human individuals. The CDR3 consists of 15 residues. Trimming pared 4 bases from V and 2 bases from J, leaving 14 bases between. The germline gives CDR1 SNHLY, CDR2 FYNNEI. About this clone: Its antigen is undetermined.

Everyone who donated was a Caucasian adult who lived in Nashville, Tennessee. Unsorted samples, those not sorted, used approximately 100 million PBMCs for genomic DNA. General observations from the study: Sampling involved blood alone; tissue repertoires likely differ.

Genomic DNA of every subset was divided equally among multiple immunoSEQ plates. Generated by immunoSEQ multiplex PCR, the TCRdb table keeps only in-frame clones and is missing some. Of around 480,000 clones detected, approximately 79% appear once; the ten largest clones hold approximately 13%. The specimen was PBMCs. V usage is TRBV2 and J usage is TRBJ2-5; D perhaps matches TRBD2 (6 bases). This sequence was found in a woman aged 40 to 50 in good health. Some clones in this sample may be carry-over from other donors' samples. The CDR3 DNA reads as TGTGCCAGCAGTGGCCGGACTACCTTACAAGAGACCCAGTACTTC. Its protein product is CASSGRTTLQETQYF.